This T cell receptor beta chain was recovered during a study of cytomegalovirus exposure and HLA in healthy donors. Germline assignment: CDR1 MNHEY and CDR2 SMNVEV (reference sequence). This CDR3 contains 14 residues. V was pared by 5 bases and J by 0 bases, with 5 bases between. Method: immunoSEQ multiplex PCR; TCRdb's copy keeps in-frame clones and lacks some. The sample contains about 44,000 clones, roughly 93% of which appear only once. The receptor was isolated from a woman under 30 in good health and CMV-seronegative. Input material: PBMCs. The chain combines TRBV27 with TRBJ2-6; no firm D call. This chain's CDR3 is CASSTSSGANVLTF. CDR3 in DNA: TGTGCCAGCAGTACGAGCTCTGGGGCCAACGTCCTGACTTTC.